This note documents a single T cell receptor (beta chain) sequence. The target antigen is unknown. The data are from a study of blood T cells in healthy people across ages. Overall study results and limits: Shifts in expanded clonotypes may have been confounded by donor CMV status, which was unknown. A greater number of naive CD4+ cells and higher diversity distinguished long-lived donors from aged donors. Per million T cells, the diversity of TCR beta decreased roughly linearly as age advanced.

CDR1 DFQATT and CDR2 SNEGSKA come from the germline V gene (reference sequence). The CDR3 has 14 residues. A sample-barcoded 5' primer and a J-beta primer mix were used in a second PCR of about 6 to 11 cycles. Each CDR3 protein gets one entry after TCRdb re-called the 5' RACE reads with MiXCR. In the table there are 1 million or so distinct CDR3 sequences, around 43% of which are singletons. The chain has TRBV20-1 and TRBJ2-5, with 10 bases that match TRBD2. The J call is in doubt because the DNA end fits TRBJ2-7 better. The sequence came from a woman aged 55 to 70 in good health. The source material was blood. The CDR3, as DNA: TGCAGTGCTATCAAGGCTAGCGGGAGCGACGAGCAGTACTTC. It yields the protein CSAIKASGSDEQYF.